This passage covers 32 T cell receptor beta chains from one sample sequenced in a study of cytomegalovirus exposure and HLA in healthy donors. Assay used: immunoSEQ multiplex PCR; TCRdb lists only in-frame clones, some missing. The sample lists about 240,000 clones, just under 90% occurring once. The source material was PBMCs. Receptors originate from a man aged 18-30 years in good health and CMV-seronegative.

The chain recombines TRBV30 with TRBJ2-1; possibly TRBD2 for D (6 bases). CDR3 length equals 13 residues. Trimming took 5 bases from V and 16 from J, leaving 24 bases between them. Per the germline V gene, CDR1 is GTSNPN and CDR2 is SVGIG (reference sequence). This CDR3 reads CAWGGIGPGDYFF. CDR3 bases: TGTGCCTGGGGGGGGATAGGGCCGGGAGATTACTTCTTC.

The rearrangement joins TRBV19 to TRBJ2-7, with 9 bases that match TRBD1. CDR1 and CDR2 from the germline V gene are LNHDA and SQIVND (reference sequence). This CDR3 region has 16 residues. J lost 3 bases, V lost 4 bases, and 10 bases had no gene match. The CDR3 loop reads CASSKGTGTGHYEQYF. CDR3 bases: TGTGCCAGTAGTAAGGGAACTGGGACAGGGCACTACGAGCAGTACTTC.

In this sample, this clone turned up a few times. The V call is TRBV11-3, the J call TRBJ1-1; 7 bases are shared with TRBD1. V trimming: 5 bases; J trimming: 3 bases; junction bases outside the gene matches: 6. The CDR3 has 14 residues. Per germline, CDR1 SGHNT and CDR2 YENEEA. The CDR3 loop reads CASSTRQGDTEAFF. CDR3 coding DNA: TGTGCCAGCAGCACTCGACAGGGAGACACTGAAGCTTTCTTT.

The rearrangement uses TRBV6-5 and TRBJ2-3, with no clear D. The CDR3 extends over 12 amino acids. Looked up from germline, CDR1 is MNHEY and CDR2 is SVGAGI. Trimming removed 6 bases at V and 5 bases at J, with 9 bases between. The CDR3 region is CASSQPRDTQYF. CDR3 bases: TGTGCCAGCAGCCAACCTAGAGATACGCAGTATTTT.

The table lists this clone with a count of one. This chain uses TRBV5-1 with TRBJ2-2; 8 bases are a match to TRBD2. From germline, CDR1 is SGHRS and CDR2 YFSETQ. The length of the CDR3 is 14 residues. V shed 5 bases and J 2 bases; nucleotides not matched to a gene: 2. This CDR3 reads CASRLAENTGELFF. DNA of the CDR3: TGCGCCAGCAGACTAGCGGAAAACACCGGGGAGCTGTTTTTT. Drawing the rest from reference TRBV5-1 and TRBJ2-2, the complete variable domain is KAGVTQTPRYLIKTRGQQVTLSCSPISGHRSVSWYQQTPGQGLQFLFEYFSETQRNKGNFPGRFSGRQFSNSRSEMNVSTLELGDSALYLCASRLAENTGELFFGEGSRLTVL.

The chain couples TRBV6-6 to TRBJ1-1, with D unresolved. Germline CDR1 is MNHNY and CDR2 is SVGAGI (reference sequence). Trimming took 1 base from V and 6 from J, leaving 6 bases between them. This CDR3 has 12 residues. The CDR3 DNA sequence: TGTGCCAGCAGTTACTTCGGGGCTGAAGCTTTCTTT. This gives the protein CASSYFGAEAFF.

The rearrangement uses TRBV5-1 and TRBJ2-7; 7 bases are shared with TRBD1. Germline V gives CDR1 SGHRS, CDR2 YFSETQ. Unmatched junction bases numbered 3, after V lost 3 bases and J lost 3 bases. The CDR3 runs to 13 residues. CDR3 amino acids: CASSSGTDYEQYF. In nucleotides, the CDR3 is TGCGCCAGCAGCTCCGGGACAGACTACGAGCAGTACTTC.

This rearrangement joins TRBV11-2 to TRBJ1-2, with unresolved D. CDR1 is SGHAT, CDR2 FQNNGV, per germline. The CDR3 is made up of 12 amino acids. V was cut by 1 base and J by 4 bases, with 4 bases left in between. This CDR3 is CASSLVSYGYTF. The CDR3 DNA is TGTGCCAGCAGCTTAGTTAGCTATGGCTACACCTTC.

The chain combines TRBV6-5 with TRBJ1-2, with D possibly matching TRBD1 (6 bases). Germline V gene lookup returns CDR1 MNHEY and CDR2 SVGAGI. The CDR3 is 13 residues long. V dropped 7 bases and J dropped 2 bases, with 11 bases sitting between them. The CDR3 sequence is CASTQRGNYGYTF. The DNA for the CDR3 is TGTGCCAGCACACAGAGGGGGAACTATGGCTACACCTTC.

CDR3 nucleotide sequence: TGTGCCAGCAGTGAAAGCGGAGGGATCACTGAAGCTTTCTTT. This translates into CASSESGGITEAFF. The V gene is TRBV6-1, the J gene TRBJ1-1; D is uncertain. Germline loops: CDR1 MNHNS, CDR2 SASEGT. This CDR3 contains 14 residues. V lost 2 bases to trimming and J lost 4 bases, with 11 bases between them.

The chain joins TRBV28 to TRBJ1-4, with 9 positions matching TRBD1. Germline trimming cut 3 bases from V and 8 bases from J; bases unmatched to any gene: 7. The germline gives CDR1 MDHEN, CDR2 SYDVKM. The CDR3 totals 15 residues. This chain's CDR3 is CASSLGGQGREKLFF. Here the CDR3 DNA reads TGTGCCAGCAGTTTGGGGGGACAGGGCCGGGAAAAACTGTTTTTT.

A single count supports this clone. This sequence joins TRBV10-3 and TRBJ2-1, with 16 bases lining up with TRBD2. From germline, CDR1 is ENHRY and CDR2 SYGVKD. The CDR3 runs to 17 residues. V shed 3 bases, J shed 6 bases, and the junction held 5 bases outside the gene matches. The CDR3 is CAISDPGTSGGANEQFF. In DNA form, the CDR3 reads TGTGCCATCAGTGACCCCGGGACTAGCGGGGGGGCCAATGAGCAGTTCTTC.

This rearrangement joins TRBV18 to TRBJ2-7; D is unresolved. V was shortened by 0 bases and J by 7 bases, with 19 bases between the two germline ends. The CDR3 has 16 residues. Looked up from germline, CDR1 is KGHSH and CDR2 is LQKENI. The CDR3 protein is CASSPPRHGFVREQYF. CDR3 DNA sequence: TGTGCCAGCTCACCACCTAGGCACGGTTTTGTGAGGGAGCAGTACTTC.

This chain uses TRBV11-2 with TRBJ2-7; 7 bases agree with TRBD1. V was clipped by 6 bases and J by 0 bases; unmatched bases: 8. The CDR3 covers 15 residues. CDR1 is SGHAT, CDR2 FQNNGV, per germline. CDR3 in amino acids: CASSSGQAPSYEQYF. The CDR3 DNA follows: TGTGCCAGCAGTTCCGGACAGGCCCCCTCCTACGAGCAGTACTTC.

The rearrangement uses TRBV7-2 and TRBJ2-7, with TRBD2 matching 12 bases. With V trimmed by 1 base and J by 5 bases, 3 bases remained unmatched. CDR1 and CDR2 (germline): SGHTA, FQGNSA. The CDR3 has 15 amino acids. The CDR3 DNA sequence: TGTGCCAGCAGCTTAGTGAGGACTAGCGGGAACGAGCAGTACTTC. Translated: CASSLVRTSGNEQYF.

The chain is built from TRBV28 and TRBJ1-1; D unresolved. The CDR3 consists of 12 residues. The germline V gene has CDR1 MDHEN and CDR2 SYDVKM. Deletions cut 2 bases from V and 7 bases from J, with 8 bases between. In DNA, the CDR3 is TGTGCCAGCAGTTTAGAGAGAGATGAAGCTTTCTTT. Its translation is CASSLERDEAFF.

This CDR3 is CASSSGGRHTEAFF. In nucleotides, the CDR3 is TGTGCCAGCAGCTCCGGAGGTCGGCACACTGAAGCTTTCTTT. This sequence joins TRBV7-6 and TRBJ1-1; D not resolved. Germline-derived CDR1 and CDR2 are SGHVS and FNYEAQ. CDR3 length: 14 residues. V was pared by 4 bases and J by 3 bases, with 12 bases between.

J is TRBJ2-5 and V is TRBV7-6; 10 positions agree with TRBD1. There are 14 residues in the CDR3. Germline CDR1 is SGHVS and CDR2 is FNYEAQ. Trimming took 5 bases from V and 5 from J; bases not matched to a gene: 5. CDR3 bases: TGTGCCAGCAGCCCAGGGACAGGGGTGGAGACCCAGTACTTC. It yields the protein CASSPGTGVETQYF.

V and J are TRBV4-1 and TRBJ1-3; D is uncertain. The CDR3 runs 18 residues. Germline values: CDR1 MGHRA, CDR2 YSYEKL. Trimming cost V 0 bases and J 0 bases, with 15 bases left between them. CDR3 DNA: TGCGCCAGCAGCCAAGAACGCTTCACGGGGTCCTCTGGAAACACCATATATTTT. It is translated as CASSQERFTGSSGNTIYF.

This clone showed up just once. This chain joins TRBV11-2 and TRBJ2-3; TRBD1 agrees at 7 bases. The germline V gene encodes CDR1 SGHAT and CDR2 FQNNGV. The CDR3 has 14 residues. The J segment lost 3 bases and the V segment lost 5 bases, leaving 5 bases of the junction unmatched. The CDR3 DNA follows: TGTGCCAGCAGCGCGACAGGGCGTACAGATACGCAGTATTTT. Its translation: CASSATGRTDTQYF.

The chain employs TRBV29-1 and TRBJ2-7, with a tentative D call TRBD1 (5 bases). The CDR3 is 11 amino acids. V dropped 4 bases and J dropped 6 bases, with 10 bases sitting between them. CDR1 and CDR2 (germline): SQVTM, ANQGSEA. The CDR3 region is CSVGQGREQYF. In nucleotides, the CDR3 is TGCAGCGTTGGGCAGGGCCGCGAGCAGTACTTC.

This chain links TRBV4-3 with TRBJ1-2, with 7 bases matching TRBD1. Germline V gives CDR1 LGHNA, CDR2 YSLEER. This CDR3 spans 18 amino acids. Trimming removed 0 bases from V and 1 base from J; junction bases left unmatched: 11. The CDR3 reads CASSQDLGQLFRNYGYTF. The CDR3 DNA reads as TGCGCCAGCAGCCAAGATCTGGGACAGCTGTTCCGTAACTATGGCTACACCTTC.

CDR3 coding DNA: TGTGCCAGCAGCGTGGTAGCGGGGGGTCGACAAGAGACCCAGTACTTC. It specifies CASSVVAGGRQETQYF. The chain joins TRBV5-6 to TRBJ2-5, with 10 bases lining up with TRBD2. In germline, CDR1 is SGHDT, CDR2 YYEEEE. J was trimmed by 2 bases and V by 4 bases; bases with no gene match: 8. The CDR3 sequence is 16 residues long.

This rearrangement joins TRBV6-6 to TRBJ1-5, with 7 positions matching TRBD1. V dropped 6 bases and J dropped 7; count of bases not matched to a gene: 6. The V gene's germline CDR1 is MNHNY and CDR2 SVGAGI (reference sequence). The CDR3 length is 13 residues. The CDR3 DNA reads as TGTGCCAGCAGAGACAGGGAAGAACAGCCCCAGCATTTT. Its translation is CASRDREEQPQHF.

The J gene is TRBJ2-1, the V gene TRBV7-9, with 9 nucleotides matching TRBD2. The CDR3 is 15 amino acids. Trimming removed 3 bases from V and 7 bases from J; junction bases left unmatched: 7. Germline-derived CDR1 and CDR2 are SEHNR and FQNEAQ (reference sequence). The CDR3 spells CASSFSGGLGNEQFF. The CDR3 DNA reads TGTGCCAGCAGCTTTAGCGGGGGTCTCGGTAATGAGCAGTTCTTC.

This chain joins TRBV1 and TRBJ2-7; the table names TRBD2, a call not compared with the DNA. TRBV1 corresponds to a pseudogene. CDR3 size: 16 residues. CDR3 protein: CTSSLGRGTRISEQYF. CDR3 nucleotides: TGCACCAGCAGCCTGGGTCGCGGGACTAGAATTAGCGAGCAGTACTTC.

V is TRBV14 and J is TRBJ2-2; TRBD1 matches at 7 bases. Germline V gives CDR1 SGHDN, CDR2 FVKESK. V trimming: 0 bases; J trimming: 2 bases; junction bases outside the gene matches: 9. The length of the CDR3 is 18 residues. The CDR3 DNA sequence: TGTGCCAGCAGCCAAGAGTGGTCAGGGGGTCCTAACACCGGGGAGCTGTTTTTT. It encodes CASSQEWSGGPNTGELFF.

The rearrangement links TRBV23-1 to TRBJ2-7, with 10 bases aligning to TRBD1. TRBV23-1 counts as an open reading frame of uncertain function. The CDR3 is made up of 13 amino acids. The trim removed 9 bases at V and 3 bases at J, leaving 5 bases unmatched. Written as DNA, the CDR3 is TGCGCCAGGATGGGGGACAGGGGCTACGAGCAGTACTTC. It yields the protein CARMGDRGYEQYF.

The chain is built from TRBV4-3 and TRBJ2-7; D is possibly TRBD2 (5 bases). The CDR3 totals 14 residues. Trimming shortened V by 2 bases and J by 0 bases, and 8 bases separated the two germline ends. Germline loops: CDR1 LGHNA, CDR2 YSLEER. DNA for the CDR3: TGCGCCAGCAGCCAACGGACTGTCTCCTACGAGCAGTACTTC. Its translation is CASSQRTVSYEQYF.

The V gene is TRBV6-1, the J gene TRBJ1-4; 11 bases map to TRBD1. CDR3 length: 16 residues. Germline V gene lookup returns CDR1 MNHNS and CDR2 SASEGT. V gave up 0 bases and J gave up 7 bases; unmatched junction bases: 4. This CDR3 reads CASSEATGQGGEKLFF. In DNA form, the CDR3 reads TGTGCCAGCAGTGAAGCGACGGGACAGGGGGGTGAAAAACTGTTTTTT.

The chain is built from TRBV6-5 and TRBJ1-5; tentative D call: TRBD1 (6 bases). The V end was cut by 6 bases, the J end by 3 bases, with 12 bases between. Germline V lookup: CDR1 MNHEY, CDR2 SVGAGI. The length of the CDR3 is 14 residues. CDR3 amino acids: CASRGTSDNQPQHF. The DNA for the CDR3 is TGTGCCAGCAGAGGGACATCGGACAATCAGCCCCAGCATTTT.

The chain links TRBV27 to TRBJ2-1, with 8 bases lining up with TRBD2. The V gene end was trimmed by 4 bases and the J gene end by 2 bases; junction bases not matched to a gene: 7. CDR3 length equals 16 residues. Germline CDR1 reads MNHEY; CDR2 reads SMNVEV (reference sequence). CDR3 DNA sequence: TGTGCCAGCAGTTCCTCCACGGGGGGGACCTACAATGAGCAGTTCTTC. It specifies CASSSSTGGTYNEQFF.